One and the same sample provided the 13 T cell receptor beta chains below, sequenced in a study of glioma-infiltrating T cells after dendritic cell vaccination. Measured with immunoSEQ multiplex PCR; TCRdb has only the in-frame clones, and not every one. The sample holds fewer than 90,000 clones, roughly four fifths seen once. Time point given: after dendritic cell vaccination, including at tumor progression/relapse. This specimen consisted of blood, obtained after dendritic cell vaccination. These receptor sequences come from a human donor with glioblastoma.

The chain links TRBV5-1 to TRBJ2-5, with D perhaps matching TRBD2 (5 bases). Germline CDR1 reads SGHRS; CDR2 reads YFSETQ. There are 13 residues in the CDR3. The V end lost 1 base, the J end lost 2 bases, and 6 bases lay between the germline ends. In DNA, the CDR3 is TGCGCCAGCAGCTTGTCGGGGCAAGAGACCCAGTACTTC. Amino acids: CASSLSGQETQYF. The variable domain in full, with the rest retrieved from reference TRBV5-1 and TRBJ2-5, is KAGVTQTPRYLIKTRGQQVTLSCSPISGHRSVSWYQQTPGQGLQFLFEYFSETQRNKGNFPGRFSGRQFSNSRSEMNVSTLELGDSALYLCASSLSGQETQYFGPGTRLLVL.

The table lists this clone with a few counts. The chain joins TRBV11-2 to TRBJ1-1; 8 nucleotides agree with TRBD1. The CDR3 loop spans 16 amino acids. Germline CDR1 reads SGHAT; CDR2 reads FQNNGV. With 0 bases clipped from V and 1 base from J, the junction kept 4 bases outside the gene matches. In DNA, the CDR3 is TGTGCCAGCAGCTTAGATGAAGGGACAGGGAACACTGAAGCTTTCTTT. Translating it yields CASSLDEGTGNTEAFF.

V usage is TRBV5-1 and J usage is TRBJ1-1; 7 bases agree with TRBD1. Germline V gene lookup returns CDR1 SGHRS and CDR2 YFSETQ. The CDR3 totals 13 residues. V lost 7 bases and J lost 1; bases outside the gene matches: 4. The CDR3 nucleotides are TGCGCCAGCGGACGGGACAGGAACACTGAAGCTTTCTTT. Amino acids: CASGRDRNTEAFF.

This chain uses TRBV18 with TRBJ1-2; D is unresolved. V shed 3 bases and J shed 8 bases, with 13 bases lying between them. This CDR3 spans 13 amino acids. CDR1 and CDR2 from the germline V gene are KGHSH and LQKENI. The CDR3 loop is CASSPLSEPGYTF. In nucleotides, the CDR3 is TGTGCCAGCTCACCGTTATCGGAGCCCGGCTACACCTTC.

The CDR3 nucleotides read TGTGCCAGTAGTATAGGACGCGGGGGCAATCAGCCCCAGCATTTT. Translated, it gives CASSIGRGGNQPQHF. The gene calls are TRBV19 and TRBJ1-5; D gene unclear. With 1 base removed from V and 2 bases from J, the gap between germline ends came to 9 bases. The CDR3 contains 15 residues. CDR1 and CDR2 (germline): LNHDA, SQIVND (reference sequence).

The chain combines TRBV5-1 with TRBJ1-2, with no clear D. The length of the CDR3 is 14 residues. V was shortened by 0 bases and J by 6 bases, with 12 bases between the two germline ends. Germline V gives CDR1 SGHRS, CDR2 YFSETQ. For the CDR3, the DNA is TGCGCCAGCAGCTTGGAGGCCCCGGGTGATGGCTACACCTTC. Its protein product is CASSLEAPGDGYTF.

This clone was observed a single time. In DNA form, the CDR3 reads TGTGCCGCCGGTTTCCCTGGAAACACCATATATTTT. Translating it yields CAAGFPGNTIYF. The chain combines TRBV7-2 with TRBJ1-3; D is undetermined. Trimming shortened V by 11 bases and J by 2 bases, and 10 bases separated the two germline ends. The CDR3 loop spans 12 amino acids. Germline V lookup: CDR1 SGHTA, CDR2 FQGNSA.

V and J are TRBV6-6 and TRBJ2-7, with 7 bases identical to TRBD1. CDR1 is MNHNY, CDR2 SVGAGI, per germline (reference sequence). This CDR3 is built from 16 residues. The ends lost 5 bases at V and 2 bases at J; junction bases unmatched: 12. The CDR3: CASSPAPGQLPYEQYF. In nucleotides, the CDR3 is TGTGCCAGCAGTCCCGCCCCGGGACAGCTTCCCTACGAGCAGTACTTC.

The chain carries TRBV30 and TRBJ1-6, with 7 nucleotides matching TRBD1. Per germline, CDR1 GTSNPN and CDR2 SVGIG (reference sequence). The CDR3 is 15 residues long. V trimming: 3 bases; J trimming: 10 bases; junction bases outside the gene matches: 12. CDR3 in DNA: TGTGCCTGGAGGGGCAGGGACAGACCTCGATCACCCCTCCACTTT. As protein: CAWRGRDRPRSPLHF.

The rearrangement uses TRBV7-2 and TRBJ1-5; D remains unclear. Germline CDR1 reads SGHTA; CDR2 reads FQGNSA. The V gene lost 1 base and the J gene lost 4 bases, with 11 bases spanning the gap. CDR3 length: 15 residues. Here the CDR3 DNA reads TGTGCCAGCAGCTTAGACGTTTCGGGAAATCAGCCCCAGCATTTT. This codes for CASSLDVSGNQPQHF.

This chain connects TRBV13 to TRBJ2-7, with a possible D match to TRBD1 (5 bases). Germline lookup yields CDR1 PRHDT and CDR2 FYEKMQ (reference sequence). Trimming left V 1 base short and J 5 bases short, with 9 bases between. The CDR3 length is 13 residues. CDR3 in amino acids: CASSLEQAHEQYF. CDR3 bases: TGTGCCAGCAGCTTAGAACAGGCGCACGAGCAGTACTTC.

This chain joins TRBV5-1 and TRBJ1-2; a possible D gene is TRBD1 (5 bases). V was pared by 2 bases and J by 2 bases, with 7 bases between. Germline V gene sequence: CDR1 SGHRS, CDR2 YFSETQ. The CDR3 has 13 residues. CDR3 amino acids: CASSLQDNYGYTF. CDR3 nucleotides: TGCGCCAGCAGCTTACAGGACAACTATGGCTACACCTTC.

Only one count was recorded for this clone. The chain couples TRBV29-1 to TRBJ1-4; maybe TRBD1 (6 bases). The CDR3 has 13 amino acids. V was clipped by 7 bases and J by 8 bases, with 17 bases between them. CDR1 SQVTM and CDR2 ANQGSEA come from the germline V gene. The CDR3: CSGQGMSGEKLFF. The CDR3 DNA sequence: TGCAGCGGCCAGGGGATGTCTGGAGAAAAACTGTTTTTT. The variable domain in full, with the rest retrieved from reference TRBV29-1 and TRBJ1-4, is SAVISQKPSRDICQRGTSLTIQCQVDSQVTMMFWYRQQPGQSLTLIATANQGSEATYESGFVIDKFPISRPNLTFSTLTVSNMSPEDSSIYLCSGQGMSGEKLFFGSGTQLSVL.